What follows are 28 T cell receptor beta chains derived from one specimen sequenced in a study of blood T cell repertoires in COVID-19. Here immunoSEQ multiplex PCR was the method, and the copy in TCRdb shows in-frame clones only, minus some. The table has about 210,000 clones, around 80% seen once. What was sequenced was peripheral blood. These receptors all stem from a man aged 50-60 years with active or convalescent COVID-19.

The chain links TRBV6-2 or TRBV6-3 to TRBJ2-7, with D unresolved. The germline gives CDR1 MNHEY, CDR2 SVGEGT. This CDR3 is built from 14 residues. V was pared by 3 bases and J by 4 bases, with 13 bases between. The CDR3 here is CASSYRVRGYEQYF. The CDR3 DNA reads TGTGCCAGCAGTTATCGGGTAAGAGGTTACGAGCAGTACTTC.

This clone appeared once. This rearrangement joins TRBV24-1 to TRBJ2-3, with D tentatively TRBD2 (7 bases). V was shortened by 3 bases and J by 8 bases, with 14 bases between the two germline ends. Germline values: CDR1 KGHDR, CDR2 SFDVKD. This CDR3 contains 14 residues. The CDR3 loop reads CATSDSGKGGTQYF. The CDR3 DNA reads as TGTGCCACCAGTGATAGCGGGAAAGGGGGTACGCAGTATTTT.

The CDR3 region has the DNA TGTGCCAGCAGCGGATTTAGACAGGGCCTAGGCCACGAGCAGTACTTC. Residues: CASSGFRQGLGHEQYF. This chain connects TRBV5-4 to TRBJ2-7; TRBD1 matches at 7 bases. Germline lookup yields CDR1 SGHNT and CDR2 YYREEE (reference sequence). The CDR3 totals 16 residues. Losses at the gene ends were 4 bases for V and 5 bases for J; bases not matched to a gene: 15.

This clone was seen more than once but under ten times. This chain joins TRBV28 and TRBJ2-2; maybe TRBD1 (5 bases). This CDR3 is built from 14 residues. Germline V gene sequence: CDR1 MDHEN, CDR2 SYDVKM. The germline V and J ends were trimmed by 8 bases and 4 bases, with 14 bases remaining between them. CDR3 DNA: TGTGCCAGCCAGGCAGGGTCGCGCACCGGGGAGCTGTTTTTT. Protein: CASQAGSRTGELFF.

The chain uses TRBV27 and TRBJ1-2; D ambiguous. Germline CDR1 reads MNHEY; CDR2 reads SMNVEV (reference sequence). CDR3 length: 16 amino acids. V lost 0 bases, J lost 0 bases, and 11 bases lay in between. Here the CDR3 reads CASSLSAATTNYGYTF. In nucleotides, the CDR3 is TGTGCCAGCAGTTTATCCGCGGCTACCACTAACTATGGCTACACCTTC.

The count of this clone is one. The chain links TRBV6-5 to TRBJ2-1, with TRBD2 identical over 7 bases. The CDR3 loop spans 12 amino acids. The germline V gene has CDR1 MNHEY and CDR2 SVGAGI. Losses at the gene ends were 8 bases for V and 7 bases for J; bases not matched to a gene: 5. CDR3 in amino acids: CASGLVSNEQFF. The CDR3 region has the DNA TGTGCCAGCGGACTAGTTTCGAATGAGCAGTTCTTC.

The chain is built from TRBV6-5 and TRBJ1-2; TRBD1 matches at 11 bases. V lost 5 bases to trimming and J lost 7 bases; unmatched junction nucleotides: 6. This CDR3 region has 14 residues. Germline CDR1 MNHEY, CDR2 SVGAGI. The CDR3 sequence is CASSPGQGALGYTF. DNA for the CDR3: TGTGCCAGCAGTCCTGGACAGGGGGCCCTTGGCTACACCTTC.

CDR3: CASSQGGGLSGTDTQYF. DNA for the CDR3: TGCGCCAGCAGCCAAGGGGGGGGCCTTTCGGGCACAGATACGCAGTATTTT. The J gene is TRBJ2-3, the V gene TRBV4-1, with a tentative D call TRBD2 (7 bases). Trimming stripped 1 base from V and 1 base from J, with 15 bases between. The CDR3 loop spans 17 amino acids. Per the germline V gene, CDR1 is MGHRA and CDR2 is YSYEKL.

The chain has TRBV2 and TRBJ1-6; possibly TRBD1 for D (6 bases). Germline lookup yields CDR1 SNHLY and CDR2 FYNNEI. This CDR3 has 14 amino acids. V was pared by 6 bases and J by 6 bases, with 12 bases between. The CDR3 coding sequence is TGTGCCAGCAGCCCGACAGGAGTTAATTCACCCCTCCACTTT. It codes for CASSPTGVNSPLHF.

This clone was counted a single time. In DNA form, the CDR3 reads TGTGCCAGCTCAAGCTTACAGGGGGTGAACAAAGAGACCCAGTACTTC. Translated: CASSSLQGVNKETQYF. The rearrangement joins TRBV2 to TRBJ2-5; 8 nucleotides align to TRBD1. J was trimmed by 3 bases and V by 8 bases; bases with no gene match: 14. Germline CDR1 reads SNHLY; CDR2 reads FYNNEI. The CDR3 totals 16 residues.

This clone was counted only a few times. This chain connects TRBV7-8 to TRBJ1-2; weak D call: TRBD1 (5 bases). The germline gives CDR1 SGHVS, CDR2 FQNEAQ. The CDR3 consists of 17 residues. Trimming took off 5 bases at V and 2 bases at J, with 21 bases between the two ends. Written as DNA, the CDR3 is TGTGCCAGCAGCCCCAGGGTAGTAGGGCCCCTGAACTATGGCTACACCTTC. Translation: CASSPRVVGPLNYGYTF.

The chain carries TRBV19 and TRBJ2-3; TRBD2 matches 14 bases. Germline V gene sequence: CDR1 LNHDA, CDR2 SQIVND (reference sequence). CDR3 length: 17 amino acids. Trimming removed 4 bases from V and 6 bases from J; junction bases left unmatched: 9. The CDR3 here is CASSSRRLAGGRDTQYF. CDR3 in DNA: TGTGCCAGTAGTAGTCGGCGACTAGCGGGGGGGCGGGATACGCAGTATTTT.

The gene calls are TRBV2 and TRBJ1-5; D is unresolved. This CDR3 comprises 16 residues. The germline V and J ends were trimmed by 3 bases and 5 bases, with 17 bases remaining between them. CDR1 and CDR2 (germline): SNHLY, FYNNEI. DNA of the CDR3: TGTGCCAGCAGTGATAGGGCCGGGGAATGGGATCAGCCCCAGCATTTT. This translates into CASSDRAGEWDQPQHF. The full variable domain, in which reference TRBV2 and TRBJ1-5 provide the parts outside the CDR3, is EPEVTQTPSHQVTQMGQEVILRCVPISNHLYFYWYRQILGQKVEFLVSFYNNEISEKSEIFDDQFSVERPDGSNFTLKIRSTKLEDSAMYFCASSDRAGEWDQPQHFGDGTRLSIL.

The CDR3 bases are TGTGCCACCCGTCGGGAGCTTGGCGAGGAAAAACTGTTTTTT. Its translation is CATRRELGEEKLFF. The gene calls are TRBV11-2 and TRBJ1-4; no firm D call. CDR1 is SGHAT, CDR2 FQNNGV, per germline. Between the trimmed V and J ends, which lost 10 bases and 8 bases, there was a span of 20 bases. This CDR3 spans 14 amino acids.

V and J are TRBV10-3 and TRBJ2-1, with D possibly TRBD2 on 7 matching bases. CDR3 length equals 17 residues. Germline V gene lookup returns CDR1 ENHRY and CDR2 SYGVKD. V shed 0 bases and J shed 0 bases, with 12 bases lying between them. The CDR3: CAISESEGGLSYNEQFF. CDR3 nucleotides: TGTGCCATCAGTGAGTCCGAGGGGGGGCTCTCCTACAATGAGCAGTTCTTC.

The chain combines TRBV6-5 with TRBJ1-1; 7 positions match TRBD1. The length of the CDR3 is 13 residues. Germline V gene lookup returns CDR1 MNHEY and CDR2 SVGAGI. J was trimmed by 5 bases and V by 4 bases; bases with no gene match: 4. CDR3 amino acids: CASSSPRGTEAFF. The CDR3 coding sequence is TGTGCCAGCAGTTCCCCCAGGGGGACTGAAGCTTTCTTT.

The chain is built from TRBV6-5 and TRBJ1-1; 8 positions match TRBD1. The trim removed 7 bases at V and 5 bases at J, leaving 9 bases unmatched. The CDR3 length is 14 residues. Germline lookup yields CDR1 MNHEY and CDR2 SVGAGI. CDR3 DNA sequence: TGTGCCAGCACCCTTGACAGGGGAGTGACTGAAGCTTTCTTT. Its protein product is CASTLDRGVTEAFF.

V gene TRBV19 combines with J gene TRBJ2-7; D uncertain. The germline V gene has CDR1 LNHDA and CDR2 SQIVND (reference sequence). The V and J ends lost 5 bases and 0 bases respectively, with 14 bases between them. This CDR3 is 15 amino acids long. Written as DNA, the CDR3 is TGTGCCAGTAGTTCACGACTCCTAAGCTCCTACGAGCAGTACTTC. Protein: CASSSRLLSSYEQYF.

The CDR3 DNA follows: TGCAGCGTCGCAGGACTAGCGGGGGGGGGCAATGAGCAGTTCTTC. Its translation is CSVAGLAGGGNEQFF. The chain combines TRBV29-1 with TRBJ2-1; 15 positions match TRBD2. This CDR3 is 15 amino acids long. V lost 6 bases, J lost 6 bases, and 6 bases stayed unmatched. Germline-derived CDR1 and CDR2 are SQVTM and ANQGSEA.

The J gene is TRBJ2-7, the V gene TRBV10-2; D perhaps matches TRBD2 (6 bases). Germline-derived CDR1 and CDR2 are WSHSY and SAAADI. V lost 1 base, J lost 2 bases, and 12 bases lay in between. The CDR3 loop spans 15 amino acids. The CDR3 DNA sequence: TGCGCCAGCAGTGAGTTGGCGGGGAGCGCCTACGAGCAGTACTTC. Residues: CASSELAGSAYEQYF.

The V and J genes are TRBV6-5 and TRBJ2-7; TRBD1 matches 9 bases. This CDR3 has 14 residues. The V segment lost 7 bases and the J segment 4 bases; nucleotides outside the gene matches: 8. Germline assignment: CDR1 MNHEY and CDR2 SVGAGI. CDR3 coding DNA: TGTGCCAGCATTCCGAGACAGGGGGATTACGAGCAGTACTTC. Amino acid sequence: CASIPRQGDYEQYF.

This clone was seen more than once but under ten times. The chain links TRBV5-1 to TRBJ1-3, with a tentative D call TRBD1 (5 bases). The CDR3 sequence is 15 residues long. CDR1 and CDR2 from the germline V gene are SGHRS and YFSETQ. V was cut by 4 bases and J by 0 bases, with 11 bases left in between. The CDR3 nucleotides are TGCGCCAGCAGCCCTTTAGGGGACTCTGGAAACACCATATATTTT. This codes for CASSPLGDSGNTIYF.

The chain uses TRBV28 and TRBJ1-2, with 7 positions matching TRBD1. The germline V gene has CDR1 MDHEN and CDR2 SYDVKM. The CDR3 loop spans 15 amino acids. V was pared by 2 bases and J by 7 bases, with 10 bases of the junction left unmatched. The CDR3, as DNA: TGTGCCAGCAGTTTAACGGGACAGCCAGTCGGTGGCTACACCTTC. Residues: CASSLTGQPVGGYTF.

This clone was counted only a few times. The chain combines TRBV30 with TRBJ1-2; 7 bases are shared with TRBD1. This CDR3 contains 12 residues. Trimming removed 5 bases from V and 10 bases from J; junction bases left unmatched: 10. Germline lookup yields CDR1 GTSNPN and CDR2 SVGIG (reference sequence). CDR3 residues: CAWSSGTVVYTF. CDR3 coding DNA: TGTGCCTGGTCCTCCGGGACAGTGGTCTACACCTTC.

This chain connects TRBV30 to TRBJ2-6; no reliable D call. The CDR3 covers 16 residues. Trimming shortened V by 4 bases and J by 0 bases, and 13 bases separated the two germline ends. The germline V gene has CDR1 GTSNPN and CDR2 SVGIG (reference sequence). CDR3 bases: TGTGCCTGGACCCCGATACAGCACTCTGGGGCCAACGTCCTGACTTTC. It is translated as CAWTPIQHSGANVLTF. Full variable domain (missing parts from reference TRBV30 and TRBJ2-6): SQTIHQWPATLVQPVGSPLSLECTVEGTSNPNLYWYRQAAGRGLQLLFYSVGIGQISSEVPQNLSASRPQDRQFILSSKKLLLSDSGFYLCAWTPIQHSGANVLTFGAGSRLTVL.

The J gene is TRBJ1-2, the V gene TRBV9; the D gene is possibly TRBD1 (6 bases). Per germline, CDR1 SGDLS and CDR2 YYNGEE. The CDR3 is 14 amino acids. The ends were cut back, 0 bases at V and 3 bases at J, with 9 bases in the middle. The CDR3 DNA sequence: TGTGCCAGCAGCGTAGCAGGGGCCTACTATGGCTACACCTTC. Protein sequence: CASSVAGAYYGYTF.

This rearrangement joins TRBV5-4 to TRBJ2-5; no clear D. Between the trimmed V and J ends, which lost 1 base and 0 bases, there was a span of 10 bases. Germline loops: CDR1 SGHNT, CDR2 YYREEE (reference sequence). The CDR3 consists of 15 residues. The CDR3: CASSLSRGHQETQYF. The CDR3 DNA follows: TGTGCCAGCAGCTTGTCCAGAGGCCACCAAGAGACCCAGTACTTC.

This clone appeared a single time. The rearrangement uses TRBV19 and TRBJ2-1; 7 bases match TRBD1. The V and J ends lost 8 bases and 5 bases, in that order; junction bases with no gene match: 6. The germline V gene encodes CDR1 LNHDA and CDR2 SQIVND (reference sequence). CDR3 length equals 13 residues. In DNA form, the CDR3 reads TGTGCCAGTTGCCGGGACAGAGACAATGAGCAGTTCTTC. Translated, it gives CASCRDRDNEQFF. Combining the CDR3 with reference TRBV19 and TRBJ2-1 gives the whole variable domain DGGITQSPKYLFRKEGQNVTLSCEQNLNHDAMYWYRQDPGQGLRLIYYSQIVNDFQKGDIAEGYSVSREKKESFPLTVTSAQKNPTAFYLCASCRDRDNEQFFGPGTRLTVL.